Shown below are 14 T cell receptor beta chains from a single sample sequenced in a study of blood T cell repertoires in COVID-19. Measured with immunoSEQ multiplex PCR; TCRdb has only the in-frame clones, and not every one. Here the sample spans about 56,000 clones, approximately 81% being singletons. Sample: peripheral blood. Every receptor here comes from an elderly woman with acute or convalescent COVID-19.

The CDR3 DNA is TGTGCCAGTAGTGCACAGGGTTACGAGCAGTACTTC. Translation: CASSAQGYEQYF. The V gene is TRBV19, the J gene TRBJ2-7, with a tentative D call TRBD1 (6 bases). The V end lost 5 bases, the J end lost 4 bases, and 9 bases lay between the germline ends. CDR1 is LNHDA and CDR2 is SQIVND in the germline V gene (reference sequence). The CDR3 extends over 12 amino acids.

This chain uses TRBV19 with TRBJ1-4, with 7 bases identical to TRBD1. CDR1 LNHDA and CDR2 SQIVND come from the germline V gene (reference sequence). V shed 2 bases and J 4 bases; nucleotides not matched to a gene: 7. The length of the CDR3 is 16 residues. The CDR3 sequence is CASSILGTANNEKLFF. In nucleotides, the CDR3 is TGTGCCAGTAGTATACTCGGGACAGCCAATAATGAAAAACTGTTTTTT.

This chain links TRBV28 with TRBJ1-4; D gene unclear. Germline V gene sequence: CDR1 MDHEN, CDR2 SYDVKM. The CDR3 covers 12 residues. Trimming cost V 3 bases and J 8 bases, with 7 bases left between them. CDR3 amino acids: CASSFLLEKLFF. The CDR3 region has the DNA TGTGCCAGCAGTTTCTTACTAGAAAAACTGTTTTTT.

The genes are TRBV27 and TRBJ2-2; possibly TRBD1 for D (6 bases). The germline CDR1 and CDR2 sequences are MNHEY and SMNVEV (reference sequence). The CDR3 totals 14 residues. The V and J ends lost 5 bases and 4 bases respectively, with 11 bases between them. CDR3 protein: CASSLPTGTGELFF. The CDR3 DNA sequence: TGTGCCAGCAGTCTTCCGACAGGCACCGGGGAGCTGTTTTTT.

The chain uses TRBV4-2 and TRBJ1-1, with TRBD1 matching over 10 bases. Per germline, CDR1 LGHNA and CDR2 YNFKEQ. After removal of 1 base from V and 6 bases from J, the junction contained 5 bases not matched to a gene. This CDR3 has 15 residues. CDR3 in amino acids: CASSQGGQGSAEAFF. CDR3 DNA: TGTGCCAGCAGCCAAGGGGGACAGGGGAGCGCTGAAGCTTTCTTT.

This clone showed up just a few times. The rearrangement links TRBV2 to TRBJ1-2, with TRBD1 matching 8 bases. V lost 10 bases to trimming and J lost 4 bases; unmatched junction nucleotides: 17. The CDR3 length is 16 residues. Looked up from germline, CDR1 is SNHLY and CDR2 is FYNNEI. The CDR3 sequence: CANDLNSGGAGYGYTF. The CDR3 nucleotides are TGTGCCAACGACTTAAATTCAGGGGGCGCTGGCTATGGCTACACCTTC.

V gene TRBV7-9 combines with J gene TRBJ1-6, with 7 bases aligning to TRBD1. Unmatched junction bases numbered 6, after V lost 1 base and J lost 9 bases. The germline V gene encodes CDR1 SEHNR and CDR2 FQNEAQ (reference sequence). This CDR3 region has 15 residues. In nucleotides, the CDR3 is TGTGCCAGCAGCTTAGGTCGTCAGGGGGGTTCACCCCTCCACTTT. As protein: CASSLGRQGGSPLHF.

The CDR3 DNA reads as TGTGCCAGCAGAAGTGGGGGCTCTTTGGATGGCTACACCTTC. Protein: CASRSGGSLDGYTF. The chain couples TRBV5-4 to TRBJ1-2, with D perhaps matching TRBD1 (6 bases). Germline V CDR1 and CDR2: SGHNT, YYREEE (reference sequence). The V end was cut by 5 bases, the J end by 6 bases, with 17 bases between. There are 14 residues in the CDR3.

The chain is built from TRBV30 and TRBJ1-1, with D possibly being TRBD1 (5 bases). CDR1 and CDR2 (germline): GTSNPN, SVGIG (reference sequence). Trimming removed 5 bases at V and 4 bases at J, with 11 bases between. The CDR3 has 12 amino acids. CDR3 region: CAWSAGLTEAFF. The DNA for the CDR3 is TGTGCCTGGTCGGCAGGGCTCACTGAAGCTTTCTTT.

V usage is TRBV5-1 and J usage is TRBJ2-5; 7 bases map to TRBD1. Germline CDR1 is SGHRS and CDR2 is YFSETQ. Trimming at V came to 0 bases and at J to 5 bases, leaving 7 bases not matched to a gene. The CDR3 runs 15 residues. The CDR3 DNA reads as TGCGCCAGCAGCTTGGGGCAGGGGGTATCCGAGACCCAGTACTTC. Translation: CASSLGQGVSETQYF.

Comment on this clone: Different DNA sequences within this sample yield the same CDR3. V and J are TRBV5-1 and TRBJ1-1; no definite D call. This CDR3 region has 14 residues. V was trimmed by 2 bases and J by 2 bases, leaving 10 bases between them. Germline V gene sequence: CDR1 SGHRS, CDR2 YFSETQ. The DNA for the CDR3 is TGCGCCAGCAGCTTAAGCGGGGTAAACACTGAAGCTTTCTTT. It translates to CASSLSGVNTEAFF.

The rearrangement uses TRBV19 and TRBJ1-1, with a tentative D call TRBD1 (5 bases). The CDR3 runs to 18 residues. CDR1 and CDR2 (germline): LNHDA, SQIVND (reference sequence). Trimming removed 3 bases at V and 0 bases at J, with 20 bases between. CDR3 nucleotides: TGTGCCAGTAGTATTGGGGGGGGAACAGCGTTTATGAACACTGAAGCTTTCTTT. It is translated as CASSIGGGTAFMNTEAFF.

The chain employs TRBV7-3 and TRBJ2-7, with D perhaps TRBD2 (5 bases). V shed 4 bases and J shed 0 bases, with 10 bases lying between them. The V gene's germline CDR1 is SGHTA and CDR2 FQGTGA. The CDR3 is 14 amino acids. The CDR3 sequence: CASSSSSGSYEQYF. The DNA for the CDR3 is TGTGCCAGCAGCTCATCAAGCGGCTCCTACGAGCAGTACTTC.

In nucleotides, the CDR3 is TGTGCCAGCAGTGAAGAGGCGGGGGTTTCTGGAAACACCATATATTTT. As protein: CASSEEAGVSGNTIYF. The chain joins TRBV6-1 to TRBJ1-3, with TRBD1 as a possible D gene (5 bases). Germline V gene lookup returns CDR1 MNHNS and CDR2 SASEGT. Trimming stripped 1 base from V and 1 base from J, with 11 bases between. The CDR3 consists of 16 residues.